The entry below gives a single TCR beta chain sequence along with its context. Distinct nucleotide sequences in the sample also encode this CDR3. CDR1 is MDHEN and CDR2 is SYDVKM in the germline V gene. Trimming pared 4 bases from V and 10 bases from J, leaving 10 bases between. This CDR3 spans 11 amino acids. The sample originates from a study of shared clonotypes between healthy human individuals. Study as a whole: Two women and a few men aged 18 to 49 made up the donors.

The assay ran at deep level. Splitting of each subset's genomic DNA was done evenly across several immunoSEQ plates. Sequencing was performed with immunoSEQ multiplex PCR; in TCRdb, only in-frame clones are kept and a portion is missing. Altogether around 2.5 million clones are present, approximately 93% being singletons, with the ten largest covering more than 0.35%. The TCR was taken from a man aged 18 to 29 in good health. Some clones in this sample may be carry-over from other donors' samples. The chain couples TRBV28 to TRBJ1-1; D might be TRBD1 (6 bases). Sequencing used naive CD4+ T cells from PBMCs. Subset: CD45RA+ positively selected. DNA of the CDR3: TGTGCCAGCAGTTCGCAGGGGAGAGCTTTCTTT. This encodes CASSSQGRAFF.